Included here is one T cell receptor beta chain sequence, with context. Unmatched junction bases numbered 6, after V lost 2 bases and J lost 9 bases. The CDR3 is made up of 15 amino acids. CDR1 is MNHEY and CDR2 is SMNVEV in the germline V gene (reference sequence). This sample is drawn from a study of radiation and T cells in renal cell carcinoma. The sample's time point: blood 2 weeks post-SBRT. This sample's treatment: 15 Gy SBRT to primary tumor, nephrectomy 4 weeks later. Some clones are missing from TCRdb's copy, which holds only in-frame ones; the method was immunoSEQ multiplex PCR. This table has 60,000 to 65,000 clones, roughly four fifths appearing once.

This clonotype was sampled from a man aged 60 to 75 with renal cell carcinoma. The J gene is TRBJ1-5, the V gene TRBV27; 11 nucleotides align to TRBD1. The specimen comprised blood, sampled from a patient whose treatment included radiotherapy and nephrectomy. The CDR3 region has the DNA TGTGCCAGCAGTTTAGGACAGGGGGCCGGGTGGCCCCAGCATTTT. Protein sequence: CASSLGQGAGWPQHF.